Sequencing of this TCR beta chain was carried out in a study of T cell repertoires in cytomegalovirus infection. Study in general: Indications came from public TCR beta signatures; they pointed to CMV infection and to a matching HLA type.

Germline V CDR1 and CDR2: SGDLS, YYNGEE. V shed 3 bases and J shed 2 bases, with 11 bases lying between them. The length of the CDR3 is 14 residues. Worth noting for this clonotype: Antigen: not known.

TCRdb ran MiXCR on the reads and lists one entry per CDR3 protein. The sample has fewer than 1,000,000 distinct CDR3 sequences, approximately 31% seen once. The chain has TRBV9 and TRBJ1-2; D is undetermined. The clonotype originates from a human donor in good health (CMV status not recorded). Some clones in this sample may be carry-over from other donors' samples. This sample comprised cultured CD8+ T cells from PBMCs, obtained from culture after CMV antigen stimulation. Here the CDR3 reads CASSEGNGNYGYTF. CDR3 in DNA: TGTGCCAGCAGCGAAGGGAACGGAAACTATGGCTACACCTTC.